The clone carrying this TCR beta chain came up many times. The antigen is unknown. The sample belongs to a study of T cells in Graves' hyperthyroidism and ophthalmopathy. Trimming took off 0 bases at V and 5 bases at J, with 7 bases between the two ends. From germline, CDR1 is SGHTA and CDR2 FQGNSA. The CDR3 runs to 13 residues. It was RNA transcripts that yielded the amplified TCR beta CDR3 regions. The HTBI set primed first-round TCR CDR3 RT-PCR. In TCRdb, the multiplex PCR reads were re-called with MiXCR into one record per CDR3 protein. The sample yields about 350,000 distinct CDR3 sequences, about 17% seen once. Study-wide findings and caveats: The model predicted ophthalmopathy a median approximately 6.3 months before onset.

Uncontrolled infection, other autoimmune disease, pregnancy or lactation barred patients from enrollment. Input material: blood. The clonotype originates from a woman in her twenties or thirties with Graves' hyperthyroidism that later progressed to Graves' ophthalmopathy. The rearrangement uses TRBV7-2 and TRBJ2-5; D unresolved. CDR3 sequence: CASSLAGSETQYF. DNA of the CDR3: TGTGCCAGCAGCTTAGCGGGTTCTGAGACCCAGTACTTC.